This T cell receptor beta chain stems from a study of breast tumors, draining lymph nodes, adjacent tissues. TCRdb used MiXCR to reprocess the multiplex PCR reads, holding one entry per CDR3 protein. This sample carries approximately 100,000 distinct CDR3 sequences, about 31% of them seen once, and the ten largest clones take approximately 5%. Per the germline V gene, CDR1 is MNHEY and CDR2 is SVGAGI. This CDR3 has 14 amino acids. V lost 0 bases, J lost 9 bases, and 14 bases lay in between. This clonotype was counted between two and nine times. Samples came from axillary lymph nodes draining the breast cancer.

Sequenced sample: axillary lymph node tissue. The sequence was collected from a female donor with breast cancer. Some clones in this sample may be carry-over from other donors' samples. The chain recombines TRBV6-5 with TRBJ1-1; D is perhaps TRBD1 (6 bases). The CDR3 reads CASSYSRGGGKAFF. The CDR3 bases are TGTGCCAGCAGTTACTCCAGGGGCGGGGGTAAAGCTTTCTTT.